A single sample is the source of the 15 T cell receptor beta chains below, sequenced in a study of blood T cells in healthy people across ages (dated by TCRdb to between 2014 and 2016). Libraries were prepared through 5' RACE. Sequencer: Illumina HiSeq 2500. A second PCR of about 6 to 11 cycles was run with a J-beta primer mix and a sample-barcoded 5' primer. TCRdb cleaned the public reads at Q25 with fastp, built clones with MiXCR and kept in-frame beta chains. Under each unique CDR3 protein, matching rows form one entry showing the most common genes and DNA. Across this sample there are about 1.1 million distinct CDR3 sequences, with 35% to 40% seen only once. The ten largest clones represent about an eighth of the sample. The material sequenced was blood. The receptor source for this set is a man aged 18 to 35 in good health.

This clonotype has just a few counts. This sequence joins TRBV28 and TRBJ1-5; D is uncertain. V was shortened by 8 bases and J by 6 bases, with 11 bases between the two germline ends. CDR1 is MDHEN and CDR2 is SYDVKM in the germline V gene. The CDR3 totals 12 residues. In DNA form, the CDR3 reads TGTGCCAGCCGAAGTGCGGGTCAGCCCCAGCATTTT. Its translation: CASRSAGQPQHF. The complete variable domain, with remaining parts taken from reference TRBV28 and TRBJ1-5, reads DVKVTQSSRYLVKRTGEKVFLECVQDMDHENMFWYRQDPGLGLRLIYFSYDVKMKEKGDIPEGYSVSREKKERFSLILESASTNQTSMYLCASRSAGQPQHFGDGTRLSIL.

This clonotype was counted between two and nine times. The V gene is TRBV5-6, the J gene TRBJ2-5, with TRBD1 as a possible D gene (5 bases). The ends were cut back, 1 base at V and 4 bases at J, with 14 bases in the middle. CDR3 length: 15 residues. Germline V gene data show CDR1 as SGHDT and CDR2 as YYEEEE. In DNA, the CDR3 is TGTGCCAGCAGCTTGTGGCAGGGATGGTCAGAGACCCAGTACTTC. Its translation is CASSLWQGWSETQYF.

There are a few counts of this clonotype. The CDR3 region is CASSPGLTSYNEQFF. CDR3 bases: TGTGCCAGCAGTCCGGGACTGACCTCCTACAATGAGCAGTTCTTC. The chain uses TRBV6-5 and TRBJ2-1, with D perhaps matching TRBD2 (6 bases). Per germline, CDR1 MNHEY and CDR2 SVGAGI. Between the trimmed V and J ends, which lost 5 bases and 0 bases, there was a span of 11 bases. The CDR3 has 15 residues.

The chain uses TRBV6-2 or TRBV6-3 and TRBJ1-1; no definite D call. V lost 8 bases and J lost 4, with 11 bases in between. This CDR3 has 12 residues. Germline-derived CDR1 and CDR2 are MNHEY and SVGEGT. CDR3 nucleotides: TGTGCCAGCGGCAGAGGAAGCACTGAAGCTTTCTTT. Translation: CASGRGSTEAFF.

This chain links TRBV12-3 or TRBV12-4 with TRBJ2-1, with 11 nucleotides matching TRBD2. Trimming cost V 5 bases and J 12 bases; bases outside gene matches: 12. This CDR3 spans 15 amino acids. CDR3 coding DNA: TGTGCCAGCAGTGCAGGACTAGCGGGCGCCGTCGGGCAGTTCTTC. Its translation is CASSAGLAGAVGQFF.

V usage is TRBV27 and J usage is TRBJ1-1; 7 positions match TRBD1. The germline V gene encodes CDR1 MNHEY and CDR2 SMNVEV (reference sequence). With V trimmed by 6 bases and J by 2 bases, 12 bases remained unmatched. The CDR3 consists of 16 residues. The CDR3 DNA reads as TGTGCCAGCAGATTAATCCCGACAGGGTTAAACACTGAAGCTTTCTTT. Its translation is CASRLIPTGLNTEAFF.

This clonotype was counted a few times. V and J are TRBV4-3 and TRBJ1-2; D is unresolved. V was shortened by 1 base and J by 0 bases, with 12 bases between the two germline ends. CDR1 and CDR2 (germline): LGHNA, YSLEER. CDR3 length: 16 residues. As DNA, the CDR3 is TGCGCCAGCAGCCAAGGGGTTCAGACCCCTAACTATGGCTACACCTTC. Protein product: CASSQGVQTPNYGYTF.

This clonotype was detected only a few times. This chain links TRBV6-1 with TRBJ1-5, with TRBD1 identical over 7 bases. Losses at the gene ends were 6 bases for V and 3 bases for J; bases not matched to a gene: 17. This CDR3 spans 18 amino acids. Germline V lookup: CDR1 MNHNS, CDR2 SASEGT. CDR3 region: CASRNRGDYTGNNQPQHF. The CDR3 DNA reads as TGTGCCAGCAGGAACAGGGGAGACTACACAGGAAACAATCAGCCCCAGCATTTT.

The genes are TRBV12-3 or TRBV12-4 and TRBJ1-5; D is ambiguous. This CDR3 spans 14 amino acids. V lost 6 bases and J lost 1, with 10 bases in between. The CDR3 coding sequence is TGTGCCAGCAGCTACGACCAAAGCAATCAGCCCCAGCATTTT. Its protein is CASSYDQSNQPQHF.

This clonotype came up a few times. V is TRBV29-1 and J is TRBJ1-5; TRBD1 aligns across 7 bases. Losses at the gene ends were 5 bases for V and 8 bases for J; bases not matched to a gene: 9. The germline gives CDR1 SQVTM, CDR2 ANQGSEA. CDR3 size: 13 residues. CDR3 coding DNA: TGCAGCGTTATGACAGGGTCTGAAGAGCCCCAGCATTTT. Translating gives CSVMTGSEEPQHF.

CDR3 amino acids: CASSRGDKVHGYTF. The CDR3 DNA sequence: TGTGCCAGTTCGCGGGGGGATAAGGTCCACGGCTACACCTTC. V usage is TRBV12-3 or TRBV12-4 and J usage is TRBJ1-2, with D tentatively TRBD1 (5 bases). Trimming shortened V by 9 bases and J by 8 bases, and 22 bases separated the two germline ends. The CDR3 is made up of 14 amino acids.

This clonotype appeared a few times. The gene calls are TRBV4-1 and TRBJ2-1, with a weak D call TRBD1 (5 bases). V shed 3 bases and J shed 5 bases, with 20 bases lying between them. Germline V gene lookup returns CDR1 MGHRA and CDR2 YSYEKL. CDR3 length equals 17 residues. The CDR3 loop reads CASSHRLTQGQNNEQFF. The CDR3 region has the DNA TGCGCCAGCAGCCACCGATTGACTCAGGGCCAGAACAATGAGCAGTTCTTC.

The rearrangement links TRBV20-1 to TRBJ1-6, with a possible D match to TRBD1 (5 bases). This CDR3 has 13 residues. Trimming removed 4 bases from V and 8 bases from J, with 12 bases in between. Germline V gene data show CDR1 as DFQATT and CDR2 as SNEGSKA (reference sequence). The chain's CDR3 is CSATPDIYSPLHF. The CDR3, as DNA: TGCAGTGCTACGCCGGACATTTATTCACCCCTCCACTTT.

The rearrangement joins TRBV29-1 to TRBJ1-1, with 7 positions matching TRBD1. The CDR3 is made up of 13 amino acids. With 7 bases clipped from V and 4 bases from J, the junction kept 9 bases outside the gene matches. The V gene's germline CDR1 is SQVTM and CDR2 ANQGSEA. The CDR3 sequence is CSAQGGDGTEAFF. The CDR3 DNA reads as TGCAGCGCCCAGGGGGGGGACGGCACTGAAGCTTTCTTT.

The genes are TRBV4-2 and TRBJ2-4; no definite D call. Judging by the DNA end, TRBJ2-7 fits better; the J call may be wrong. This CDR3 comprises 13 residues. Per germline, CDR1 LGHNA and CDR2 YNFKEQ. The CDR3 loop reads CASSLDANYEQYF. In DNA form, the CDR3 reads TGTGCCAGCAGCCTTGACGCTAACTACGAGCAGTACTTC.